These 17 T cell receptor beta chains share one sample of origin, sequenced in a study of T-cell reconstitution after alpha-beta-depleted transplantation in children. This sample's TCRbeta library carried unique molecular identifier barcodes. TCRdb re-called the PCR reads with MiXCR, one entry per CDR3 protein. The sample includes over 100,000 distinct CDR3 sequences, about 9.4% of them seen just once. Source: PBMCs, taken before TCRalphabeta/CD19-depleted stem cell transplant. Receptors originate from a boy younger than 10 with acute lymphoblastic leukemia, due to receive a stem cell transplant.

This chain connects TRBV27 to TRBJ2-3, with D perhaps TRBD2 (7 bases). The V end was cut by 5 bases, the J end by 4 bases, with 13 bases between. There are 14 residues in the CDR3. Germline V gives CDR1 MNHEY, CDR2 SMNVEV (reference sequence). The CDR3 nucleotides read TGTGCCAGCAGTAAGGGGGGGATTCCAGATACGCAGTATTTT. Protein sequence: CASSKGGIPDTQYF.

This clonotype was picked up many times. The rearrangement joins TRBV12-3 or TRBV12-4 to TRBJ2-7; 9 nucleotides agree with TRBD2. There are 14 residues in the CDR3. The ends lost 5 bases at V and 4 bases at J; junction bases unmatched: 6. CDR3 loop: CASSRASGVYEQYF. The DNA for the CDR3 is TGTGCCAGCAGTCGGGCTAGCGGGGTTTACGAGCAGTACTTC.

The chain couples TRBV27 to TRBJ2-1; 9 bases are shared with TRBD2. Trimming took 3 bases from V and 0 from J; bases not matched to a gene: 6. The CDR3 length is 17 residues. Germline CDR1 is MNHEY and CDR2 is SMNVEV (reference sequence). The chain's CDR3 is CASSFRLADSSYNEQFF. In DNA, the CDR3 is TGTGCCAGCAGTTTTCGACTAGCGGATAGCTCCTACAATGAGCAGTTCTTC.

In this sample, this clonotype turned up a few times. The DNA for the CDR3 is TGTGCCAGCACCCAATGGGGGGACAGGGCCTCTGGAAACACCATATATTTT. Translated, it gives CASTQWGDRASGNTIYF. J is TRBJ1-3 and V is TRBV7-9, with 9 bases fitting TRBD1. V shed 7 bases and J 0 bases; nucleotides not matched to a gene: 10. Germline V CDR1 and CDR2: SEHNR, FQNEAQ (reference sequence). The length of the CDR3 is 17 residues.

There are many counts of this clonotype. The chain employs TRBV2 and TRBJ2-3, with TRBD1 as a possible D gene (6 bases). V was clipped by 2 bases and J by 3 bases, with 12 bases between them. The CDR3 contains 15 residues. Germline values: CDR1 SNHLY, CDR2 FYNNEI. CDR3 DNA: TGTGCCAGCAGTGAATGGGGGCCTGGTACAGATACGCAGTATTTT. Its protein is CASSEWGPGTDTQYF.

V and J are TRBV18 and TRBJ2-1; 8 bases align to TRBD2. The CDR3 totals 13 residues. Trimming took 9 bases from V and 9 from J; bases not matched to a gene: 10. Germline V gene data show CDR1 as KGHSH and CDR2 as LQKENI. Written as DNA, the CDR3 is TGTGCCAGATCAGCAAGACTAGCGTGTGAGCAGTTCTTC. Encoded protein: CARSARLACEQFF.

In the case of this clonotype: One junction end disagrees with the germline gene, perhaps due to a read error. V is TRBV7-7 and J is TRBJ2-1, with unresolved D. This CDR3 contains 15 residues. CDR1 is SSHAT and CDR2 is FNYEAQ in the germline V gene (reference sequence). The CDR3 DNA reads TGTGCTAGCAGCCTTCAGACTGGCTCCTACAATGAGCAGTTCTTC. Protein product: CASSLQTGSYNEQFF. Filled out from reference TRBV7-7 and TRBJ2-1, the complete variable domain reads GAGVSQSPRYKVTKRGQDVTLRCDPISSHATLYWYQQALGQGPEFLTYFNYEAQPDKSGLPSDRFSAERPEGSISTLTIQRTEQRDSAMYRCASSLQTGSYNEQFFGPGTRLTVL.

The chain couples TRBV28 to TRBJ2-1, with D unresolved. Germline CDR1 and CDR2: MDHEN and SYDVKM. The CDR3 runs 11 residues. Deletions cut 1 base from V and 9 bases from J, with 4 bases between. This CDR3 reads CASSLLREQFF. Here the CDR3 DNA reads TGTGCCAGCAGTTTATTACGTGAGCAGTTCTTC.

This clonotype was counted at least ten times. The rearrangement uses TRBV7-6 and TRBJ2-1, with TRBD1 matching 9 bases. CDR3 length: 15 residues. Germline-derived CDR1 and CDR2 are SGHVS and FNYEAQ. J lost 9 bases, V lost 5 bases, and 11 bases had no gene match. CDR3 residues: CASSLYTGGGGEQFF. The CDR3 nucleotides read TGTGCCAGCAGCCTATATACAGGGGGCGGGGGTGAGCAGTTCTTC.

This clonotype was recorded a few times. This sequence joins TRBV20-1 and TRBJ2-3; TRBD2 matches at 7 bases. The V and J ends lost 3 bases and 0 bases, in that order; junction bases with no gene match: 6. Germline V CDR1 and CDR2: DFQATT, SNEGSKA (reference sequence). This CDR3 comprises 15 residues. In DNA form, the CDR3 reads TGCAGTGCTAGTGAAGTGGGAGGGAGCACAGATACGCAGTATTTT. Translation gives CSASEVGGSTDTQYF.

This clonotype was observed a handful of times. The chain employs TRBV5-1 and TRBJ2-1, with TRBD1 identical over 7 bases. The J segment lost 6 bases and the V segment lost 4 bases, leaving 4 bases of the junction unmatched. Per the germline V gene, CDR1 is SGHRS and CDR2 is YFSETQ. The CDR3 consists of 13 residues. This CDR3 reads CASSRGTVNEQFF. The CDR3 DNA is TGCGCCAGCAGCAGGGGGACAGTCAATGAGCAGTTCTTC.

The chain uses TRBV5-1 and TRBJ1-2; 7 bases align to TRBD1. CDR3 length equals 15 residues. The J segment lost 6 bases and the V segment lost 4 bases, leaving 12 bases of the junction unmatched. Germline lookup yields CDR1 SGHRS and CDR2 YFSETQ. As DNA, the CDR3 is TGCGCCAGCAGCGACAGACAGGGATCGTTTGATGGCTACACCTTC. Protein: CASSDRQGSFDGYTF.

This clonotype was counted a few times. The CDR3 sequence is CASSLYHRGTEAFF. The CDR3 bases are TGTGCCAGCAGTTTATACCACAGGGGCACTGAAGCTTTCTTT. V gene TRBV28 combines with J gene TRBJ1-1, with 7 bases lining up with TRBD1. With V trimmed by 1 base and J by 4 bases, 3 bases remained unmatched. The CDR3 contains 14 residues. Germline V CDR1 and CDR2: MDHEN, SYDVKM.

The table lists this clonotype with a few counts. The chain couples TRBV7-9 to TRBJ2-1; TRBD2 matches 11 bases. This CDR3 has 16 amino acids. The germline V gene encodes CDR1 SEHNR and CDR2 FQNEAQ (reference sequence). The V segment lost 2 bases and the J segment 2 bases; nucleotides outside the gene matches: 2. The CDR3, as DNA: TGTGCCAGCAGCTTAACTAGCGGGAGCCCCTACAATGAGCAGTTCTTC. This sequence encodes CASSLTSGSPYNEQFF.

The chain is built from TRBV5-1 and TRBJ2-2, with 7 positions matching TRBD2. This CDR3 is built from 16 residues. The J segment lost 6 bases and the V segment lost 0 bases, leaving 8 bases of the junction unmatched. From germline, CDR1 is SGHRS and CDR2 YFSETQ. The CDR3 reads CASSLEAGRSPGELFF. The CDR3 region has the DNA TGCGCCAGCAGCTTGGAAGCGGGGAGAAGTCCCGGGGAGCTGTTTTTT.

This chain links TRBV7-8 with TRBJ1-1; 8 bases fit TRBD1. This CDR3 is 16 amino acids long. Unmatched junction bases numbered 12, after V lost 5 bases and J lost 4 bases. Looked up from germline, CDR1 is SGHVS and CDR2 is FQNEAQ. The CDR3 region has the DNA TGTGCCAGCAGCATTGACAGGGGAATTTTCGGCACTGAAGCTTTCTTT. It specifies CASSIDRGIFGTEAFF.

This clonotype was seen at least ten times. V gene TRBV20-1 combines with J gene TRBJ2-2; 12 nucleotides agree with TRBD2. This CDR3 spans 18 amino acids. CDR1 and CDR2 from the germline V gene are DFQATT and SNEGSKA (reference sequence). After removal of 2 bases from V and 3 bases from J, the junction contained 10 bases not matched to a gene. The CDR3 DNA reads as TGCAGTGCTAGAATCGGGCTAGCGGGAGGGATAGACACCGGGGAGCTGTTTTTT. It is translated as CSARIGLAGGIDTGELFF.